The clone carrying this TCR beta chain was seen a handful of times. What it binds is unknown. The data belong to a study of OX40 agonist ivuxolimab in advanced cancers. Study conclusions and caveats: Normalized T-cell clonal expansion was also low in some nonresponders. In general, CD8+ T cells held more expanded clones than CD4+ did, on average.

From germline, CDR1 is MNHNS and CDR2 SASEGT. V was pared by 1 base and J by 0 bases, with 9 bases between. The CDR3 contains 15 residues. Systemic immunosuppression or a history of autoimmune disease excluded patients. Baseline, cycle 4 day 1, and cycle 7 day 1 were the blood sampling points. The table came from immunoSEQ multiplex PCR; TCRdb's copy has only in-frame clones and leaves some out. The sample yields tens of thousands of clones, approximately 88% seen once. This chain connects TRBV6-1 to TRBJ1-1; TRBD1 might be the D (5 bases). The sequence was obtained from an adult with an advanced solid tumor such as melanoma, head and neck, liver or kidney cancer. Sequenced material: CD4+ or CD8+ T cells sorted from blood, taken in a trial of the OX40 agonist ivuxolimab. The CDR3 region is CASSEVRGLNTEAFF. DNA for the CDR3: TGTGCCAGCAGTGAAGTAAGGGGCCTGAACACTGAAGCTTTCTTT.